This TCR beta chain was captured by sequencing in a study of shared clonotypes between healthy human individuals (TCRdb year 2020). Some background on the complete study: Two women and a few men aged 18 to 49 years were included in the cohort. To estimate repertoire size and how much clonotype sharing occurs between individuals, the study deeply sequenced the blood TCR repertoires of about five healthy adults. Per donor, three plates each were used for CD4 naive and CD4 memory, two for CD8 naive, and one for CD8 memory. Between about 0.8 and 9 billion PBMCs per donor were obtained by leukapheresis. To increase sequencing depth and limit assay-specific biases, TCR repertoire library preparation and sequencing were carried out by different laboratories using diverse techniques.

Summary of the overall study and its limitations: When a handful of donors were compared, the shared fraction of clonotypes was roughly 5% for naive CD4, 3.5% to 4% for naive CD8, about 2.5% for memory CD4, and 0.35% to 0.4% for memory CD8. Higher generation probabilities were observed for clonotypes shared by all four sorted-subset donors than for non-shared clonotypes. Pairwise subsampling indicated that sequencing depth was expected to affect the degree of clonotype sharing among donors. Sampling was restricted to blood, and TCR repertoires in tissues likely differ from the TCR repertoires found in blood. Estimated clonotype richness was generally larger for naive than for memory subsets. Because the study included only a small number of donors, the genetic and exposure-history diversity represented was limited. Even with the large sequencing depth, rarefaction of the sorted-subset datasets indicated that sequencing was incomplete.

A remark on this clone: Its antigen remains unidentified. It has no much larger one-base neighbor in the sample; base qualities were not kept.

The donors were healthy, HIV-negative adults with no recently reported acute infections or vaccinations. Every donor was a Caucasian adult living in Nashville, Tennessee, USA. CD4+ T cells were enriched through magnetic negative selection, after which naive cells were positively selected on CD45RA and the remaining negative fraction served as the memory subset. After blood collection by leukapheresis, PBMCs were isolated using Ficoll-Histopaque density gradient centrifugation and then cryopreserved in the vapor phase of liquid nitrogen. Analytical flow cytometry was used to check the purity and quantity of each magnetically sorted T cell population. Genomic DNA was isolated from every sorted fraction and measured by UV absorbance on a Nanodrop 2000c. Using the deep immunoSEQ assay, TCR CDR3 regions were amplified from genomic DNA by multiplex PCR. Genomic DNA extracted from each cell subset was distributed evenly over all wells of several immunoSEQ 96-well plates, and each plate served as one replicate. For sorted subsets, about 0.2 ug genomic DNA, equal to some 30,000 T cell genomes, was loaded into each replicate PCR. Purified libraries were measured with a Qubit 3.0 fluorometer, size-checked on a Bioanalyzer 2100, and measured again with the KAPA Library Quantification kit. Each immunoSEQ 96-well plate was sequenced on its own single-read 150-cycle Illumina NextSeq 550 flow cell. The paper's data handling went like this. Because only junctional sequences without quality scores were contained in the immunoSEQ output, filtering matching that applied to full-length reads could not be performed. To assign V/J genes and CDR3, sequences were annotated using PyIR, a Python wrapper for IgBLAST v1.9, with IMGT germline references. Reads with weak V/J assignments (E-value above 1e-6), missing CDR3, stop codons, out-of-frame junctions, or ambiguous translated residues were removed. V3J clonotypes were defined as sequences sharing the same inferred V gene, J gene, and CDR3 amino acid sequence. Percentage overlap between repertoires was computed as shared unique clonotypes divided by the size of the smaller repertoire. Repertoire richness was assessed with RTK rarefaction, the Chao1 estimator, and Recon v2.1 estimates of unobserved clonotypes. OLGA was used to compute generation probabilities for all TCRbeta clonotypes that the gDNA method yielded from four donors. Not all clones reach the TCRdb copy of this immuneACCESS table, which keeps in-frame sequences only. Checked studies attribute under half of the gap to unresolved V genes and leave the rest unexplained. V and J calls and clone size come straight from that table; D and trimming were deduced from the DNA. The sample yields more than 1 million clones; roughly 74% were counted once. The top ten hold approximately 0.5% of the sample.

The CDR3 spans 16 residues, from the cysteine through the phenylalanine. The read is trimmed to its CDR3 DNA, 48 bases read in frame from base 1. The junction shows trimming of 4 bases on V and 1 base on J, and the gene matches do not reach 8 bases of it. The germline V gene provides CDR1 MNHEY and CDR2 SVGAGI. The sequence derives from a man aged 18 to 30 in good health. Some clones in this sample may be carry-over from other donors' samples. The V and J genes are TRBV6-5 and TRBJ2-3; 7 central nucleotides agree with TRBD2. The source material was memory CD4+ T cells from PBMCs. Explained via the paper, the cell subset or site label denotes: CD45RA-negative fraction. The CDR3 region: CASSLMVTSGTDTQYF. The nucleotides read TGTGCCAGCAGTTTGATGGTAACTAGCGGCACAGATACGCAGTATTTT.